The 23 T cell receptor beta chains given below trace back to one sample, sequenced in a study of cytomegalovirus exposure and HLA in healthy donors. In the PCR, 60 Vbeta and 13 Jbeta primers were used. Repertoires were generated with immunoSEQ multiplex PCR, while TCRdb's copy carries only in-frame clones and drops some. Here the sample spans about 130,000 clones, around three quarters being singletons. Sequenced: PBMCs. The receptors were gathered from a woman aged 45-65 years in good health and CMV-seronegative.

This clone occurred a few times. The genes are TRBV18 and TRBJ2-2, with D possibly matching TRBD1 (5 bases). Germline V gives CDR1 KGHSH, CDR2 LQKENI. The CDR3 covers 19 residues. The V and J ends lost 3 bases and 1 base respectively, with 21 bases between them. The CDR3 sequence: CASSPTRAAGSKNTGELFF. The CDR3 DNA reads as TGTGCCAGCTCACCCACCAGGGCGGCAGGGTCGAAGAACACCGGGGAGCTGTTTTTT.

V and J are TRBV9 and TRBJ2-7; 9 nucleotides match TRBD2. V lost 0 bases and J lost 1; bases outside the gene matches: 2. Germline CDR1 is SGDLS and CDR2 is YYNGEE. There are 15 residues in the CDR3. CDR3 protein: CASSVDAGGSYEQYF. The CDR3, as DNA: TGTGCCAGCAGCGTAGACGCGGGAGGGTCCTACGAGCAGTACTTC.

The chain is built from TRBV7-2 and TRBJ2-7, with a weak D call TRBD2 (5 bases). The CDR3 spans 13 residues. Trimming stripped 6 bases from V and 2 bases from J, with 11 bases between. Germline assignment: CDR1 SGHTA and CDR2 FQGNSA. The chain's CDR3 is CASSRTGAYEQYF. In DNA, the CDR3 is TGTGCCAGCAGTCGGACTGGAGCCTACGAGCAGTACTTC. The variable domain in full, completed from reference TRBV7-2 and TRBJ2-7, reads GAGVSQSPSNKVTEKGKDVELRCDPISGHTALYWYRQSLGQGLEFLIYFQGNSAPDKSGLPSDRFSAERTGGSVSTLTIQRTQQEDSAVYLCASSRTGAYEQYFGPGTRLTVT.

CDR3 sequence: CASSLMGLANTGELFF. The CDR3 DNA is TGTGCCAGCAGCTTAATGGGACTGGCGAACACCGGGGAGCTGTTTTTT. This chain joins TRBV7-3 and TRBJ2-2, with a possible D match to TRBD2 (6 bases). The CDR3 loop spans 16 amino acids. Germline CDR1 is SGHTA and CDR2 is FQGTGA. V lost 1 base and J 0 bases, leaving 9 bases between the germline ends.

This clone was detected only a few times. The chain employs TRBV12-2 and TRBJ2-1; the DNA was not compared with TRBD2, the D call given in the table. TRBV12-2 is listed as a pseudogene. The CDR3 sequence is 13 residues long. The CDR3 loop is CASRFILRVWQFF. CDR3 coding DNA: TGTGCAAGTCGCTTCATCCTCCGAGTATGGCAGTTCTTC.

The chain combines TRBV4-3 with TRBJ1-5; no reliable D call. Germline assignment: CDR1 LGHNA and CDR2 YSLEER. This CDR3 spans 15 amino acids. V was cut by 0 bases and J by 1 base, with 7 bases left in between. The DNA of the CDR3 is TGCGCCAGCAGCCAAGATCCACGGAGCAATCAGCCCCAGCATTTT. As protein: CASSQDPRSNQPQHF.

The rearrangement links TRBV6-4 to TRBJ2-7; D may be TRBD1 (5 bases). CDR3 length equals 14 residues. CDR1 is MRHNA and CDR2 is SNTAGT in the germline V gene. The V end lost 5 bases, the J end lost 2 bases, and 13 bases lay between the germline ends. The CDR3 protein is CASSRAQGPYEQYF. For the CDR3, the DNA is TGTGCCAGCAGTAGGGCTCAGGGCCCCTACGAGCAGTACTTC.

The chain carries TRBV6-5 and TRBJ1-3; no firm D call. V was shortened by 2 bases and J by 0 bases, with 11 bases between the two germline ends. This CDR3 contains 16 residues. CDR1 and CDR2 (germline): MNHEY, SVGAGI. CDR3 nucleotide sequence: TGTGCCAGCAGTTACCGGGGTCCTAACTCTGGAAACACCATATATTTT. It specifies CASSYRGPNSGNTIYF.

This clone has just a few counts. At the DNA level, this CDR3 is encoded by other sequences in the same sample as well. V is TRBV7-2 and J is TRBJ2-1; 13 bases line up with TRBD2. V lost 9 bases to trimming and J lost 4 bases; unmatched junction nucleotides: 6. Per the germline V gene, CDR1 is SGHTA and CDR2 is FQGNSA. The CDR3 covers 15 residues. The CDR3 region is CASRLAGGPYNEQFF. The DNA for the CDR3 is TGTGCCAGTAGACTAGCGGGAGGCCCATACAATGAGCAGTTCTTC.

The chain combines TRBV21-1 with TRBJ1-1. TRBV21-1 corresponds to a pseudogene. This CDR3 has 14 amino acids. The CDR3 region is CASSKAPGHTEAFF. The CDR3, as DNA: TGTGCCAGCAGCAAAGCTCCGGGTCACACTGAAGCTTTCTTT.

There are a few counts of this clone. The chain employs TRBV6-5 and TRBJ1-2; TRBD1 agrees at 7 bases. The J segment lost 0 bases and the V segment lost 1 base, leaving 2 bases of the junction unmatched. Germline CDR1 reads MNHEY; CDR2 reads SVGAGI. CDR3 length: 15 amino acids. DNA for the CDR3: TGTGCCAGCAGTTACTTTCAGGGGGCTAACTATGGCTACACCTTC. Translated, it gives CASSYFQGANYGYTF.

The chain employs TRBV9 and TRBJ1-2; 10 bases agree with TRBD1. The length of the CDR3 is 15 residues. CDR1 is SGDLS and CDR2 is YYNGEE in the germline V gene. J gave up 1 base and V 5 bases, and 5 bases lay outside the gene matches. The CDR3 region is CASSRDRGLNYGYTF. The CDR3 DNA sequence: TGTGCCAGCAGTAGGGACAGGGGCCTTAACTATGGCTACACCTTC.

V usage is TRBV29-1 and J usage is TRBJ2-7, with 9 positions matching TRBD1. Germline values: CDR1 SQVTM, CDR2 ANQGSEA. V lost 4 bases to trimming and J lost 3 bases; unmatched junction nucleotides: 4. This CDR3 spans 13 amino acids. CDR3 protein: CSVAVGQGYEQYF. Written as DNA, the CDR3 is TGCAGCGTTGCGGTGGGACAGGGCTACGAGCAGTACTTC.

CDR3 nucleotides: TGTGCCAGCAGCTTGCAGGGGGATAGCAATCAGCCCCAGCATTTT. Residues: CASSLQGDSNQPQHF. The chain employs TRBV5-4 and TRBJ1-5, with 7 bases identical to TRBD1. V shed 1 base and J 0 bases; nucleotides not matched to a gene: 1. The germline CDR1 and CDR2 sequences are SGHNT and YYREEE (reference sequence). CDR3 length: 15 amino acids.

This chain links TRBV5-8 with TRBJ2-2, with D possibly matching TRBD1 (6 bases). The V end lost 1 base, the J end lost 0 bases, and 16 bases lay between the germline ends. The CDR3 has 18 amino acids. Germline V gene data show CDR1 as SGHTS and CDR2 as YDEGEE. In DNA form, the CDR3 reads TGTGCCAGCAGCTTGTCTAGGGGGTTCGTTACGAACACCGGGGAGCTGTTTTTT. This encodes CASSLSRGFVTNTGELFF.

The chain uses TRBV15 and TRBJ1-4, with D possibly TRBD1 on 6 matching bases. Germline assignment: CDR1 LNHNV and CDR2 YYDKDF (reference sequence). The CDR3 is 15 amino acids. Trimming left V 5 bases short and J 5 bases short, with 15 bases between. In nucleotides, the CDR3 is TGTGCCACCAGCGATCAGGACAGCCCGAATGAAAAACTGTTTTTT. Protein product: CATSDQDSPNEKLFF.

This clone was detected a few times. The V and J genes are TRBV18 and TRBJ2-7, with 11 bases identical to TRBD1. The ends lost 6 bases at V and 4 bases at J; junction bases unmatched: 5. Germline-derived CDR1 and CDR2 are KGHSH and LQKENI. The CDR3 consists of 14 residues. The CDR3 region is CASSPGTGGYEQYV. The CDR3 DNA is TGTGCCAGCTCCCCCGGGACAGGGGGTTACGAGCAGTACGTC.

V is TRBV14 and J is TRBJ1-4, with 8 bases that match TRBD1. In germline, CDR1 is SGHDN, CDR2 FVKESK. V shed 2 bases, J shed 5 bases, and the junction held 4 bases outside the gene matches. The CDR3 is made up of 15 amino acids. The CDR3, as DNA: TGTGCCAGCAGCCAACTACAGGGGGGAAATGAAAAACTGTTTTTT. It specifies CASSQLQGGNEKLFF.

The chain is built from TRBV4-3 and TRBJ2-1; TRBD2 might be the D (6 bases). The length of the CDR3 is 14 residues. V was trimmed by 2 bases and J by 9 bases, leaving 14 bases between them. The germline V gene encodes CDR1 LGHNA and CDR2 YSLEER. The chain's CDR3 is CASSQLQTRAEQFF. The CDR3 region has the DNA TGCGCCAGCAGCCAACTCCAGACTAGAGCTGAGCAGTTCTTC.

On this clone itself: Other DNA sequences in this sample translate to the same CDR3. The chain recombines TRBV6-5 with TRBJ1-2; D ambiguous. The CDR3 covers 13 residues. Trimming left V 2 bases short and J 2 bases short, with 6 bases between. CDR1 and CDR2 (germline): MNHEY, SVGAGI. The CDR3 DNA is TGTGCCAGCAGTTACGGCCAAAACTATGGCTACACCTTC. Protein sequence: CASSYGQNYGYTF.

The chain couples TRBV30 to TRBJ2-2; a possible D gene is TRBD2 (5 bases). V lost 4 bases and J lost 7, with 25 bases in between. CDR3 size: 17 residues. CDR1 GTSNPN and CDR2 SVGIG come from the germline V gene (reference sequence). The CDR3 nucleotides are TGTGCCTGGAAGGACCGATACGGCGGAGCCGGGGTCGGGGAGCTGTTTTTT. Translation gives CAWKDRYGGAGVGELFF.

Only one count was recorded for this clone. The J gene is TRBJ2-4, the V gene TRBV27, with TRBD1 identical over 11 bases. Germline values: CDR1 MNHEY, CDR2 SMNVEV (reference sequence). The CDR3 is 18 residues long. The V and J ends lost 6 bases and 4 bases, in that order; junction bases with no gene match: 14. CDR3 nucleotide sequence: TGTGCCAGCAGCAGGAAACCGGGACAGGGGGTAGGGAAAAACATTCAGTACTTC. This gives the protein CASSRKPGQGVGKNIQYF.

This clone is a singleton in its sample. V gene TRBV7-9 combines with J gene TRBJ2-1, with 11 bases fitting TRBD2. The V and J ends lost 4 bases and 7 bases, in that order; junction bases with no gene match: 6. This CDR3 is 15 amino acids long. The germline V gene has CDR1 SEHNR and CDR2 FQNEAQ (reference sequence). The CDR3 coding sequence is TGTGCCAGCAGCTCACTAGCGGGAGTGGTGAATGAGCAGTTCTTC. Translation gives CASSSLAGVVNEQFF. The variable domain in full, with the rest retrieved from reference TRBV7-9 and TRBJ2-1, is DTGVSQNPRHKITKRGQNVTFRCDPISEHNRLYWYRQTLGQGPEFLTYFQNEAQLEKSRLLSDRFSAERPKGSFSTLEIQRTEQGDSAMYLCASSSLAGVVNEQFFGPGTRLTVL.